The T cell receptor (beta chain) described here comes from a study of shared clonotypes between healthy human individuals. Study-level findings and limits: It was anticipated that sequencing depth would influence how many clonotypes donors shared. Sample collection involved blood only; tissue repertoires are likely different.

Germline V gives CDR1 GTSNPN, CDR2 SVGIG (reference sequence). The CDR3 totals 13 residues. Generated by immunoSEQ multiplex PCR, the TCRdb table keeps only in-frame clones and is missing some. The sample consists of about 460,000 clones, approximately 80% of them appearing once. Turning to this clone: Its antigen is still unknown. This is likely an artifact of a read error, given a far larger clone one base away. The same CDR3 also results from other DNA sequences found in this sample.

This TCR derives from a woman aged 40 to 55 in good health. Some clones in this sample may be carry-over from other donors' samples. The sample consisted of PBMCs. V and J are TRBV30 and TRBJ2-7, with D maybe TRBD2 (6 bases). CDR3 in DNA: TGTGCCTGGAGGGCGCGGGGTTCCTATGAGCAGTACTTC. Translation gives CAWRARGSYEQYF.